This T cell receptor (beta chain) was recorded in a study of blood T cell repertoires in COVID-19. Study at large: Samples of COVID-19 (acute and convalescent) were obtained from the United States, Italy and Spain. In each case, the material was cDNA or gDNA derived from T cells, B-cell-depleted T cells, or PBMCs.

Original handling: Using reference gene primer amplification, nucleated cell counts were estimated. The data were produced by immunoSEQ multiplex PCR, yet TCRdb's version contains in-frame clones alone and is incomplete. V and J calls and clone size are as listed in that table; D and trimming were resolved from the DNA. The sample contains around 180,000 clones, roughly nine tenths of which appear only once. The CDR3 sequence is 14 residues long. The germline V gene encodes CDR1 MNHEY and CDR2 SMNVEV (reference sequence). V lost 6 bases and J lost 3, with 15 bases in between. The receptor was isolated from a man between 65 and 85 years old with active or convalescent COVID-19. Sequencing input: peripheral blood. V and J are TRBV27 and TRBJ2-7; D is possibly TRBD1 (6 bases). CDR3 sequence (DNA): TGTGCCAGCAGACTAGGGGGACACTACTACGAGCAGTACTTC. It specifies CASRLGGHYYEQYF.